Listed here are 23 T cell receptor beta chains from one sample, sequenced in a study of blood T cell repertoires in COVID-19. Method: immunoSEQ multiplex PCR; TCRdb's copy keeps in-frame clones and lacks some. This table has fewer than 90,000 clones, more than 75% appearing once. The sequenced sample was peripheral blood. The receptors derive from a human donor in a cohort sampled during active COVID-19.

This sequence joins TRBV11-3 and TRBJ2-7; no reliable D call. CDR1 is SGHNT and CDR2 is YENEEA in the germline V gene. V lost 1 base, J lost 2 bases, and 6 bases lay in between. This CDR3 region has 13 residues. The CDR3 region is CASSLGPPYEQYV. The CDR3, as DNA: TGTGCCAGCAGCTTAGGGCCCCCCTACGAGCAGTACGTC.

The genes are TRBV14 and TRBJ1-6, with D uncertain. This CDR3 is built from 14 residues. The V gene lost 4 bases and the J gene lost 10 bases, with 14 bases spanning the gap. Germline-derived CDR1 and CDR2 are SGHDN and FVKESK. This CDR3 reads CASSPGEGSSPLHF. The CDR3 DNA reads as TGTGCCAGCAGCCCCGGGGAGGGCTCATCACCCCTCCACTTT. Full variable domain (outside the CDR3, taken from reference TRBV14 and TRBJ1-6): EAGVTQFPSHSVIEKGQTVTLRCDPISGHDNLYWYRRVMGKEIKFLLHFVKESKQDESGMPNNRFLAERTGGTYSTLKVQPAELEDSGVYFCASSPGEGSSPLHFGNGTRLTVT.

V gene TRBV5-4 combines with J gene TRBJ2-7; 7 bases line up with TRBD2. The junction had 12 bases not matched to a gene; V was cut back by 2 bases and J by 4 bases. CDR1 SGHNT and CDR2 YYREEE come from the germline V gene (reference sequence). The CDR3 is 16 amino acids. The CDR3 coding sequence is TGTGCCAGCAGCTTAAGAGGGAGGGCTGGTTCTTACGAGCAGTACGTC. It is translated as CASSLRGRAGSYEQYV.

The gene calls are TRBV20-1 and TRBJ2-7; a weak D match, TRBD2 (6 bases). CDR3 length: 17 residues. The germline V and J ends were trimmed by 3 bases and 0 bases, with 21 bases remaining between them. Germline assignment: CDR1 DFQATT and CDR2 SNEGSKA (reference sequence). The CDR3 here is CSASFHHGTYTSYEQYF. The CDR3 DNA reads TGCAGTGCTAGTTTCCACCATGGGACTTACACCTCCTACGAGCAGTACTTC.

The chain is built from TRBV6-5 and TRBJ1-6; TRBD1 matches 9 bases. Germline CDR1 is MNHEY and CDR2 is SVGAGI. V trimming: 4 bases; J trimming: 7 bases; junction bases outside the gene matches: 2. The CDR3 extends over 14 amino acids. The CDR3 protein is CASSLDRGNSPLHF. For the CDR3, the DNA is TGTGCCAGCAGTTTAGACAGGGGGAATTCACCCCTCCACTTT.

The rearrangement uses TRBV7-2 and TRBJ2-1; D unresolved. Between the trimmed V and J ends, which lost 0 bases and 4 bases, there was a span of 4 bases. CDR1 is SGHTA, CDR2 FQGNSA, per germline. CDR3 length equals 13 residues. In nucleotides, the CDR3 is TGTGCCAGCAGCTTAGCCCTTTACAATGAGCAGTTCTTC. Translating it yields CASSLALYNEQFF.

V and J are TRBV7-9 and TRBJ1-6, with TRBD1 matching over 9 bases. CDR1 is SEHNR and CDR2 is FQNEAQ in the germline V gene (reference sequence). This CDR3 comprises 14 residues. V was clipped by 5 bases and J by 9 bases; unmatched bases: 5. The CDR3 spells CASSPGQGTSPLHF. The CDR3 DNA is TGTGCCAGCAGCCCCGGACAGGGGACTTCACCCCTCCACTTT.

The V call is TRBV6-5, the J call TRBJ2-1; 8 positions match TRBD2. CDR3 length: 13 residues. J was trimmed by 6 bases and V by 4 bases; bases with no gene match: 2. Germline loops: CDR1 MNHEY, CDR2 SVGAGI. CDR3 bases: TGTGCCAGCAGTTCCGGGACTAGCAATGAGCAGTTCTTC. Protein sequence: CASSSGTSNEQFF.

The chain links TRBV9 to TRBJ2-5; D gene unclear. Germline V gene lookup returns CDR1 SGDLS and CDR2 YYNGEE. V shed 1 base and J shed 7 bases, with 14 bases lying between them. The CDR3 loop spans 14 amino acids. The DNA of the CDR3 is TGTGCCAGCAGCGTATCACATACCGAATGGACCCAGTACTTC. Protein: CASSVSHTEWTQYF.

The V and J genes are TRBV10-3 and TRBJ2-7; D possibly corresponds to TRBD1 (5 bases). The ends were cut back, 2 bases at V and 3 bases at J, with 11 bases in the middle. Germline V lookup: CDR1 ENHRY, CDR2 SYGVKD. This CDR3 spans 14 amino acids. The CDR3 loop reads CAISEGAFNYEQYF. The CDR3, as DNA: TGTGCCATCAGTGAGGGGGCTTTTAACTACGAGCAGTACTTC.

This chain joins TRBV10-2 and TRBJ2-7; 7 positions agree with TRBD2. J gave up 3 bases and V 0 bases, and 2 bases lay outside the gene matches. Per germline, CDR1 WSHSY and CDR2 SAAADI. The CDR3 has 14 amino acids. CDR3 coding DNA: TGCGCCAGCAGTGAGTCCAGCGGGGTCTACGAGCAGTACGTC. This translates into CASSESSGVYEQYV.

V gene TRBV12-5 combines with J gene TRBJ1-2, with TRBD1 as a possible D gene (6 bases). Trimming removed 1 base at V and 4 bases at J, with 10 bases between. The germline gives CDR1 LGHNT, CDR2 FRNRAP. This CDR3 contains 14 residues. The CDR3 DNA sequence: TGTGCTAGTGGTTTGGGGGGGCTCGGCTATGGCTACACCTTC. Its translation is CASGLGGLGYGYTF.

The gene calls are TRBV6-5 and TRBJ1-1; possibly TRBD1 for D (5 bases). This CDR3 is built from 14 residues. The V end lost 5 bases, the J end lost 5 bases, and 15 bases lay between the germline ends. CDR1 is MNHEY, CDR2 SVGAGI, per germline. CDR3 amino acids: CASSPRTGDTEAFF. In nucleotides, the CDR3 is TGTGCCAGCAGTCCGAGGACGGGGGATACTGAAGCTTTCTTT.

The chain links TRBV10-3 to TRBJ2-3; 10 bases align to TRBD1. Germline assignment: CDR1 ENHRY and CDR2 SYGVKD. Unmatched junction bases numbered 6, after V lost 6 bases and J lost 6 bases. CDR3 size: 14 residues. The CDR3 is CAISRTGGLDTQYF. The CDR3, as DNA: TGTGCCATCAGCAGGACAGGGGGACTTGATACGCAGTATTTT.

CDR3 sequence reads: CASSPGLTGELFF. The CDR3 DNA sequence: TGTGCCAGCAGTCCCGGACTCACCGGGGAGCTGTTTTTT. V is TRBV12-3 or TRBV12-4 and J is TRBJ2-2, with D possibly matching TRBD2 (5 bases). The length of the CDR3 is 13 residues. Trimming shortened V by 5 bases and J by 4 bases, and 8 bases separated the two germline ends.

The chain uses TRBV7-9 and TRBJ1-2; 9 bases fit TRBD1. CDR1 is SEHNR and CDR2 is FQNEAQ in the germline V gene (reference sequence). The CDR3 loop spans 16 amino acids. V lost 6 bases and J lost 4; bases outside the gene matches: 12. DNA of the CDR3: TGTGCCAGCAGTTTAACCGGGACAGGGAGCTTCTATGGCTACACCTTC. Its protein is CASSLTGTGSFYGYTF.

The genes are TRBV7-9 and TRBJ2-6; D remains ambiguous. The germline gives CDR1 SEHNR, CDR2 FQNEAQ (reference sequence). This CDR3 spans 18 amino acids. Trimming took 0 bases from V and 0 from J, leaving 12 bases between them. The CDR3 DNA is TGTGCCAGCAGCTTAGCGTTCCAGTCGTACTCTGGGGCCAACGTCCTGACTTTC. Translated, it gives CASSLAFQSYSGANVLTF.

This rearrangement joins TRBV24-1 to TRBJ2-3; 7 positions match TRBD1. The CDR3 runs to 16 residues. Trimming took 10 bases from V and 8 from J; bases not matched to a gene: 20. Germline V CDR1 and CDR2: KGHDR, SFDVKD. CDR3 coding DNA: TGTGCCACGGGTCGGGCTTCCGGGACAGCTTTTCCTACGCAGTATTTT. It is translated as CATGRASGTAFPTQYF.

The V and J genes are TRBV29-1 and TRBJ1-2; D not certain. This CDR3 has 12 residues. CDR1 is SQVTM, CDR2 ANQGSEA, per germline. The V end lost 3 bases, the J end lost 4 bases, and 9 bases lay between the germline ends. Written as DNA, the CDR3 is TGCAGCGTTGAGACACACAGCTATGGCTACACCTTC. The encoded protein is CSVETHSYGYTF. The full variable domain, rest sourced from reference TRBV29-1 and TRBJ1-2, is SAVISQKPSRDICQRGTSLTIQCQVDSQVTMMFWYRQQPGQSLTLIATANQGSEATYESGFVIDKFPISRPNLTFSTLTVSNMSPEDSSIYLCSVETHSYGYTFGSGTRLTVV.

The V and J genes are TRBV6-6 and TRBJ1-4, with 9 bases matching TRBD1. J was trimmed by 0 bases and V by 5 bases; bases with no gene match: 4. The CDR3 runs 16 residues. Germline V gene data show CDR1 as MNHNY and CDR2 as SVGAGI (reference sequence). The CDR3 protein is CASSQRQGATNEKLFF. The CDR3 DNA sequence: TGTGCCAGCAGTCAAAGACAGGGGGCAACTAATGAAAAACTGTTTTTT.

The chain combines TRBV24-1 with TRBJ2-1; TRBD2 aligns across 9 bases. The CDR3 covers 15 residues. Looked up from germline, CDR1 is KGHDR and CDR2 is SFDVKD. Unmatched junction bases numbered 4, after V lost 5 bases and J lost 3 bases. DNA of the CDR3: TGTGCCACCAGTGGGTGGACTAGCGACTACAATGAGCAGTTCTTC. Translating it yields CATSGWTSDYNEQFF.

The chain joins TRBV5-1 to TRBJ2-7; TRBD2 matches 8 bases. J was trimmed by 3 bases and V by 2 bases; bases with no gene match: 4. The CDR3 totals 14 residues. Germline CDR1 SGHRS, CDR2 YFSETQ. The CDR3 bases are TGCGCCAGCAGCTTCACTAGCGGTTACTACGAGCAGTACTTC. Its protein is CASSFTSGYYEQYF.

V and J are TRBV5-1 and TRBJ2-3; TRBD2 agrees at 7 bases. The trim removed 0 bases at V and 2 bases at J, leaving 9 bases unmatched. The CDR3 has 17 amino acids. The germline V gene has CDR1 SGHRS and CDR2 YFSETQ. The CDR3 sequence is CASSLAFTGGLTDTQYF. DNA for the CDR3: TGCGCCAGCAGCTTGGCCTTCACGGGAGGCCTCACAGATACGCAGTATTTT.